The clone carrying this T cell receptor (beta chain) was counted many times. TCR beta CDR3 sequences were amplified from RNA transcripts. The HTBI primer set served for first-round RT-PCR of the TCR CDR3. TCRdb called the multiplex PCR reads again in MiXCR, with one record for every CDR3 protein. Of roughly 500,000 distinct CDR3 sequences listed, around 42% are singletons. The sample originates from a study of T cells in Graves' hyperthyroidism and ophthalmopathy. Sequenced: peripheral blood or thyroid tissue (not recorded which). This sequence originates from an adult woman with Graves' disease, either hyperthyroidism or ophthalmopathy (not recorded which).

CDR3 bases: TGCAGTGCCGCAGGGGGGTCTAGCAATCAGCCCCAGCATTTT. It encodes CSAAGGSSNQPQHF. The V and J genes are TRBV20-1 and TRBJ1-5; TRBD1 aligns across 7 bases. The CDR3 is made up of 14 amino acids. V lost 6 bases and J lost 0; bases outside the gene matches: 5. Germline values: CDR1 DFQATT, CDR2 SNEGSKA (reference sequence).